The 7 T cell receptor beta chains listed next were all sequenced from one sample in a study of cytomegalovirus exposure and HLA in healthy donors. Libraries were prepared by immunoSEQ multiplex PCR; TCRdb keeps only in-frame clonotypes and omits some of them. The profile shows roughly 63,000 clones, roughly 90% of them singletons. The material sequenced was PBMCs. The receptors shown here come from a woman between 18 and 30 years old in good health and CMV-seronegative.

This chain joins TRBV27 and TRBJ2-7, with 9 bases identical to TRBD1. The V gene end was trimmed by 5 bases and the J gene end by 2 bases; junction bases not matched to a gene: 16. The CDR3 loop spans 18 amino acids. CDR1 and CDR2 from the germline V gene are MNHEY and SMNVEV (reference sequence). In nucleotides, the CDR3 is TGTGCCAGCAGTCCGCCCCGTTACCGGACAGGGGTCACCTACGAGCAGTACTTC. Protein: CASSPPRYRTGVTYEQYF.

This sequence joins TRBV7-9 and TRBJ2-1; D is possibly TRBD1 (5 bases). Trimming shortened V by 3 bases and J by 5 bases, and 11 bases separated the two germline ends. Germline V lookup: CDR1 SEHNR, CDR2 FQNEAQ (reference sequence). This CDR3 is built from 14 residues. The CDR3 coding sequence is TGTGCCAGCAGCTTTTCCAGGGAAAACAATGAGCAGTTCTTC. It translates to CASSFSRENNEQFF.

V and J are TRBV15 and TRBJ2-7; the D gene is possibly TRBD2 (5 bases). CDR1 and CDR2 (germline): LNHNV, YYDKDF (reference sequence). The V end was cut by 0 bases, the J end by 5 bases, with 29 bases between. The CDR3 spans 20 residues. The CDR3 nucleotides are TGTGCCACCAGCAGAGAGGTTTACTTTACGCCTGAGGGAAGTCGCCACGAGCAGTACTTC. This translates into CATSREVYFTPEGSRHEQYF.

The chain has TRBV6-1 and TRBJ1-6, with D hard to call. CDR1 and CDR2 from the germline V gene are MNHNS and SASEGT. The V end lost 6 bases, the J end lost 0 bases, and 6 bases lay between the germline ends. The CDR3 covers 14 residues. CDR3 sequence reads: CASRRSSYNSPLHF. The CDR3 DNA sequence: TGTGCCAGCAGGAGGAGCTCCTATAATTCACCCCTCCACTTT.

The rearrangement links TRBV27 to TRBJ2-7, with 7 bases aligning to TRBD1. The J segment lost 4 bases and the V segment lost 0 bases, leaving 9 bases of the junction unmatched. The length of the CDR3 is 16 residues. CDR1 is MNHEY, CDR2 SMNVEV, per germline (reference sequence). The CDR3 here is CASSLSTGVAGYEQYF. For the CDR3, the DNA is TGTGCCAGCAGTTTATCCACAGGGGTTGCCGGATACGAGCAGTACTTC.

This clone appeared many times. The chain uses TRBV6-5 and TRBJ1-2; 10 bases are shared with TRBD1. J was trimmed by 9 bases and V by 0 bases; bases with no gene match: 4. The CDR3 runs 14 residues. CDR1 and CDR2 from the germline V gene are MNHEY and SVGAGI. In DNA, the CDR3 is TGTGCCAGCAGTTACTCGACAGGGGGCGGGAGCTACACCTTC. Translating gives CASSYSTGGGSYTF.

The V call is TRBV7-6, the J call TRBJ2-1; the D gene is possibly TRBD1 (6 bases). The germline V gene has CDR1 SGHVS and CDR2 FNYEAQ. With 5 bases removed from V and 3 bases from J, the gap between germline ends came to 11 bases. CDR3 length: 14 residues. The CDR3 loop is CASSVNRDYNEQFF. The CDR3 DNA reads TGTGCCAGCAGCGTAAACAGGGACTACAATGAGCAGTTCTTC.